The source of this T cell receptor beta chain is a study of blood T cell repertoires in COVID-19 (dated by TCRdb to 2020 to 2021). Concerning the study at large: Samples covering the acute and convalescent phases of COVID-19 were provided by collaborators in the United States, Italy and Spain. The material from the prospective study consisted of cDNA or gDNA derived from T cells, B-cell-depleted T cells, or PBMCs. Subjects who had been exposed to COVID-19, were actively infected with it, or had recovered from it provided the deeply sampled blood TCRbeta repertoires that made up the dataset. A freely available public database, intended as a resource for researchers studying the immune response to SARS-CoV-2, is where the repertoires were released. Samples came from the ongoing ImmuneRACE study (first 160 participants) plus 1,254 subjects from 6 global collaborators. Sample metadata almost always included a de-identified subject ID, COVID-19 status, age in years and sex. Where HLA class I and class II types were available, the types were taken from metadata supplied by the sample provider, not from assay-based typing. Beyond this particular receptor, the publication reports: The amount of clinical and demographic metadata varied by source and participant and was provided uncurated.

Participants in the prospective study were enrolled through a virtual design, were aged about 18 to 90 years, and lived in 24 United States geographic areas. Cohort assignment in the prospective study relied on participant-reported clinical history from a screening survey and a study questionnaire. Recovered participants in ImmuneRACE Cohort 3 were defined as having two consecutive negative NP/OP PCR tests, clearance from a healthcare professional, or resolution of symptoms. Mobile phlebotomists in the prospective study collected whole blood, serum and a nasopharyngeal or oropharyngeal swab from every participant. Participants in the prospective study had the option to provide additional blood draws and questionnaires over a roughly 2-month period. Before DNA extraction, blood samples from the prospective study were shipped at room temperature or frozen. TCRbeta CDR3 regions were amplified from genomic DNA using the immunoSEQ Assay, a bias-controlled multiplex PCR. In the authors' own workflow: The number of nucleated cells in each sample was estimated from the amplification of reference gene primers within the assay. Sequence reads were collapsed and filtered to measure the absolute abundance of every unique TCRbeta CDR3 rearrangement. For each sample, productive Simpson clonality was calculated by taking the square root of Simpson's diversity index across productive rearrangements. TCRdb stores this immuneACCESS table with in-frame sequences only. Part of the clones is absent; in the studies checked, under half of the shortfall reflects unresolved V genes, and no reason is known for the rest. The V and J calls and clone size were taken over from that table, and D and trimming were inferred from the DNA. This sample gives around 250,000 clones in total; 70% to 90% of them show up just once. The ten largest make up roughly 1.6% of the sample.

V sheds 4 bases and J sheds 3 bases, leaving 15 bases between their ends. CDR1 is given as SGHAT and CDR2 as FQNNGV, both from the germline V gene. From its cysteine to its phenylalanine, the CDR3 spans 16 amino acids. The sequence is cut down to CDR3 DNA, 48 bases in frame from base 1. As to this clone: Its antigen is not yet known. Base quality data are lacking; no much larger clone is found one base away.

The sequenced sample was PBMCs or T cells enriched from blood (not recorded which). The chain couples TRBV11-2 to TRBJ1-4; matching of 5 bases hints at TRBD1 as the D gene. This sequence was found in a woman aged 45 to 65 who had recovered from COVID-19. The DNA sequence is as follows: TGTGCCAGCAGCTCCAAAGGAAGGGGTTCTAATGAAAAACTGTTTTTT. Translated, it gives CASSSKGRGSNEKLFF.